This T cell receptor (beta chain) was recorded in a study of multiple sclerosis patients with progressive multifocal leukoencephalopathy. Study background: The control group, sampled over time, had multiple sclerosis, received natalizumab and did not develop PML. Whole-study results and caveats: At PML onset, no shared TRBV or TRBJ gene usage was seen.

Profiling relied on immunoSEQ multiplex PCR, and the TCRdb table lists in-frame clones only, not all of them. The sample yields 25,000 to 35,000 clones, about 91% seen once. On this clone: The antigen is not known.

The time point: before natalizumab initiation. Germline lookup yields CDR1 MDHEN and CDR2 SYDVKM. V lost 7 bases, J lost 3 bases, and 13 bases lay in between. CDR3 size: 14 residues. Input material: PBMCs. The J gene is TRBJ1-5, the V gene TRBV28, with unresolved D. The clonotype was recovered from a human donor with multiple sclerosis. CDR3: CASIQSGPNQPQHF. The CDR3 DNA reads TGTGCCAGCATTCAGTCGGGCCCCAATCAGCCCCAGCATTTT.